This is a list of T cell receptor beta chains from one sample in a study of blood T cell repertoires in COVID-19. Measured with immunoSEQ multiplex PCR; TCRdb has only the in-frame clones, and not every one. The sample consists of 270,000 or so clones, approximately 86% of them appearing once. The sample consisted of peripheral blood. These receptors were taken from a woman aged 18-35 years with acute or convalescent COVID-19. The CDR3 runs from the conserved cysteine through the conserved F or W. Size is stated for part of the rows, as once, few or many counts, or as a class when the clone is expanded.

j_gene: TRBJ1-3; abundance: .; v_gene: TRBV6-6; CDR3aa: CASSSTGGNTIYF
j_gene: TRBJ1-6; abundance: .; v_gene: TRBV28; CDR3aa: CASSLYVVEGPYNSPLHF
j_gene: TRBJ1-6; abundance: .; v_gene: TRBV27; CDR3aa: CASRLDPGSYNSPLHF
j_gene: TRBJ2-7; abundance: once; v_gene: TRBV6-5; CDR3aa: CASGDSSYEQYF
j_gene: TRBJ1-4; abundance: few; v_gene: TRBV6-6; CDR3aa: CASSYWAGVEKLFF
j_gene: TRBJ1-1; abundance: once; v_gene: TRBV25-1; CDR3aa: CASSEIVGGGTEAFF
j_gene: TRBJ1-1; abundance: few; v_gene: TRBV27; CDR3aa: CASSLLGANTEAFF
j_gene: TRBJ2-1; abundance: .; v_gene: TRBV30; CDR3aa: CAWKWRTSGSHRHEQFF
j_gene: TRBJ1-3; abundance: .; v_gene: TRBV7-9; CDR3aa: CASSLSLDRGGGNTIYF
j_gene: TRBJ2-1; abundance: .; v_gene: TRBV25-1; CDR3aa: CASSEWGSGFNNEQFF
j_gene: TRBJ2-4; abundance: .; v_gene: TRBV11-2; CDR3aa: CASSLTRGTFLAKNIQYF
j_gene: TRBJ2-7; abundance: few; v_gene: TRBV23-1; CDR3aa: CASSQSSQGGNYEQYF
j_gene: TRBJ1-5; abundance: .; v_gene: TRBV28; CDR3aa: CASRRATSGTGAQPQHF
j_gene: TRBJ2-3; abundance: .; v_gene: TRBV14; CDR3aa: CASSQDTGFRTDTQYF
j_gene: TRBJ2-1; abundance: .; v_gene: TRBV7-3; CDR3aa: CASSLTITQASEQFF
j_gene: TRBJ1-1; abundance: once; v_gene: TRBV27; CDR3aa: CASSREWATEAFF
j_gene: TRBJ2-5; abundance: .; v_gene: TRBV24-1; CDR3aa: CATSDFGRGTLQETQYF
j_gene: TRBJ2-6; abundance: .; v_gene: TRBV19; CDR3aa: CASSMAEFSGANVLTF
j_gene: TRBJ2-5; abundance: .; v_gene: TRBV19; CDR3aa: CASSLHRVPLTETQYF
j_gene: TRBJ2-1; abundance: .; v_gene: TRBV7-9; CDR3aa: CASSLVTGNFNEQFF